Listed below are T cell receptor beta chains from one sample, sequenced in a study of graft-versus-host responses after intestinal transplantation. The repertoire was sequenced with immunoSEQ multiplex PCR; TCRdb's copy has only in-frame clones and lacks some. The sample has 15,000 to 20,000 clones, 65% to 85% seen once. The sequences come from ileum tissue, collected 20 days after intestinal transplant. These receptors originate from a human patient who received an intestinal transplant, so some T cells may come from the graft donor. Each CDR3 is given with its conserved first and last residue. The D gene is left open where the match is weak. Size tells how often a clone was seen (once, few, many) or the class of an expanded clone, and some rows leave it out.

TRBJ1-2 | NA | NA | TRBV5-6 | CASSPNRDYGYTF | TGTGCCAGCAGCCCGAACAGGGACTATGGCTACACCTTC
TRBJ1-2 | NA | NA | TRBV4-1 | CASSQDRPNYGYTF | TGCGCCAGCAGCCAAGACAGGCCTAACTATGGCTACACCTTC
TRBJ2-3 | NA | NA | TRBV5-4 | CASSYINLDTQYF | TGTGCCAGCAGCTACATTAATTTGGATACGCAGTATTTT
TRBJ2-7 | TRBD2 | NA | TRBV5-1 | CASREVAGPLEQYF | TGCGCCAGCAGGGAGGTAGCGGGTCCACTCGAGCAGTACTTC
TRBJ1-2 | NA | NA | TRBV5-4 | CASSLDGEAGYGYTF | TGTGCCAGCAGCTTGGATGGGGAGGCCGGCTATGGCTACACCTTC
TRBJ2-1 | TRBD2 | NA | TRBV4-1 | CASGDVAGGPGDEQFF | TGCGCCAGCGGGGACGTAGCGGGAGGGCCCGGGGATGAGCAGTTCTTC
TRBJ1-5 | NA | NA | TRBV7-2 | CASSLFGQYNQPQHF | TGTGCCAGCAGCTTATTCGGACAGTACAATCAGCCCCAGCATTTT
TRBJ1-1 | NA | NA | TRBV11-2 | CASSQILRVNTEAFF | TGTGCCAGCAGCCAAATTCTGAGGGTGAACACTGAAGCTTTCTTT
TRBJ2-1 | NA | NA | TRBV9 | CASSVVEREAYNEQFF | TGTGCCAGCAGCGTAGTTGAGAGGGAGGCCTACAATGAGCAGTTCTTC
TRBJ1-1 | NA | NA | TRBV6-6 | CASSYPGGEDTEAFF | TGTGCCAGCAGTTACCCTGGCGGGGAAGACACTGAAGCTTTCTTT
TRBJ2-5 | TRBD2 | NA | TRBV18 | CASSPGLAGGETQYF | TGTGCCAGCTCACCGGGTCTAGCGGGGGGAGAGACCCAGTACTTC
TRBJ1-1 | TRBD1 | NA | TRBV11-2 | CASSSRGQGTNTEAFF | TGTGCCAGCAGCTCTAGGGGACAGGGAACAAACACTGAAGCTTTCTTT
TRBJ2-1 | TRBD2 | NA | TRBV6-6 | CASSYTIAGPPAEQFF | TGTGCCAGCAGTTACACAATAGCGGGACCGCCCGCTGAGCAGTTCTTC
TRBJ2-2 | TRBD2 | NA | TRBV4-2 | CASSQEAGDATGELFF | TGTGCCAGCAGCCAAGAAGCGGGGGACGCCACCGGGGAGCTGTTTTTT
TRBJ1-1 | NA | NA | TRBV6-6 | CASTRGWNTEAFF | TGTGCCAGCACCCGGGGGTGGAACACTGAAGCTTTCTTT
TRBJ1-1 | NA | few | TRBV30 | CAWSNPSTHRNTEAFF | TGTGCCTGGAGTAACCCCTCGACTCATCGGAACACTGAAGCTTTCTTT
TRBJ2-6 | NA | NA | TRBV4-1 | CASSRGAISGANVLTF | TGCGCCAGCAGCCGGGGCGCGATCTCTGGGGCCAACGTCCTGACTTTC
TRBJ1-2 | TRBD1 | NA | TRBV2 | CASSATPGQLAHGYTF | TGTGCCAGCAGTGCAACGCCGGGACAGTTGGCTCATGGCTACACCTTC
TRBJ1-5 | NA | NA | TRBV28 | CASSSSGYSGNQPQHF | TGTGCCAGCAGTTCGTCAGGGTATTCAGGCAATCAGCCCCAGCATTTT
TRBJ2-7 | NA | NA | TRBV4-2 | CASSPLRSYEQYF | TGTGCCAGTAGCCCCCTACGGTCCTACGAGCAGTACTTC
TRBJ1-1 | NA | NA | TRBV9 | CASSPQTGKLNTEAFF | TGTGCCAGCAGCCCTCAGACAGGCAAACTTAACACTGAAGCTTTCTTT
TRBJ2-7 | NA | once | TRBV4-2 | CASSQEDFRGGSYEQYF | TGTGCCAGCAGCCAAGAGGACTTCCGAGGGGGCTCCTACGAGCAGTACTTC
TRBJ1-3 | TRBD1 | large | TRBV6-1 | CASSQTGMGNTIYF | TGTGCCAGCAGTCAGACAGGGATGGGAAACACCATATATTTT
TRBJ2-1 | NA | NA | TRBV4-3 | CASSQDGPLDEQFF | TGCGCCAGCAGCCAAGATGGCCCCCTGGATGAGCAGTTCTTC
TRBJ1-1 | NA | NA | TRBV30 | CAWSWGLLEAFF | TGTGCCTGGAGTTGGGGACTTCTAGAAGCTTTCTTT
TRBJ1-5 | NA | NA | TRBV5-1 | CASSLRQARVGDNQPQHF | TGCGCCAGCAGCCTCCGCCAAGCGCGCGTGGGAGACAATCAGCCCCAGCATTTT
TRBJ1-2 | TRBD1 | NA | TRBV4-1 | CASSRSQGTLYGYTF | TGCGCCAGCAGCCGTTCACAGGGGACCCTCTATGGCTACACCTTC